One sample yielded the 8 T cell receptor beta chains listed below, sequenced in a study of T cell responses to AZD1222 COVID-19 vaccine. Sequencing was performed with immunoSEQ multiplex PCR; in TCRdb, only in-frame clones are kept and a portion is missing. The repertoire holds roughly 180,000 clones, with roughly 88% as singletons. The sample here was peripheral blood, taken on day 0 of AZD1222 vaccination. These TCRs come from an adult in good health.

A single count supports this clone. This chain uses TRBV29-1 with TRBJ2-6; no definite D call. CDR1 is SQVTM and CDR2 is ANQGSEA in the germline V gene. This CDR3 has 16 residues. V lost 1 base and J lost 0, with 10 bases in between. The CDR3 here is CSVEVVGSSGANVLTF. In DNA form, the CDR3 reads TGCAGCGTTGAAGTGGTGGGTTCCTCTGGGGCCAACGTCCTGACTTTC.

Here the CDR3 reads CASSEANYEQYF. CDR3 sequence (DNA): TGTGCCAGCAGTGAAGCGAACTACGAGCAGTACTTC. The chain recombines TRBV2 with TRBJ2-7, with D hard to call. The V and J ends lost 0 bases and 3 bases respectively, with 3 bases between them. The CDR3 spans 12 residues. CDR1 SNHLY and CDR2 FYNNEI come from the germline V gene.

This chain connects TRBV11-2 to TRBJ1-1, with no clear D. Trimming left V 4 bases short and J 3 bases short, with 15 bases between. CDR1 and CDR2 (germline): SGHAT, FQNNGV. The CDR3 runs to 15 residues. CDR3 bases: TGTGCCAGCAGCTCCGCCGCCGTTGAGGACACTGAAGCTTTCTTT. It encodes CASSSAAVEDTEAFF.

J is TRBJ1-1 and V is TRBV24-1, with D possibly TRBD1 on 6 matching bases. This CDR3 spans 15 amino acids. The germline V gene has CDR1 KGHDR and CDR2 SFDVKD. V gave up 1 base and J gave up 7 bases, with 15 bases separating them. DNA of the CDR3: TGTGCCACCAGTGATTTTACTGGGGGGCGCCTTGAAGCTTTCTTT. This translates into CATSDFTGGRLEAFF.

This clone was recorded once. The rearrangement links TRBV2 to TRBJ2-5; 7 bases match TRBD2. Germline CDR1 is SNHLY and CDR2 is FYNNEI. The J segment lost 3 bases and the V segment lost 11 bases, leaving 3 bases of the junction unmatched. The CDR3 runs to 11 residues. The CDR3 DNA follows: TGTGCCGGGACTACTAAAGAGACCCAGTACTTC. Amino acids: CAGTTKETQYF.

The rearrangement uses TRBV15 and TRBJ2-3; tentative D call: TRBD1 (6 bases). Germline lookup yields CDR1 LNHNV and CDR2 YYDKDF (reference sequence). The ends were cut back, 6 bases at V and 2 bases at J, with 12 bases in the middle. The CDR3 has 14 amino acids. The CDR3 nucleotides are TGTGCCACCAGGACCGGGACAATCACAGATACGCAGTATTTT. It yields the protein CATRTGTITDTQYF.

The chain combines TRBV5-6 with TRBJ1-4; possible D gene TRBD1, 5 bases. This CDR3 region has 15 residues. CDR1 and CDR2 from the germline V gene are SGHDT and YYEEEE. Trimming took 0 bases from V and 3 from J, leaving 9 bases between them. The CDR3: CASSLGPGPNEKLFF. The CDR3, as DNA: TGTGCCAGCAGCTTGGGGCCGGGACCTAATGAAAAACTGTTTTTT.

This chain connects TRBV6-1 to TRBJ1-1; no clear D gene. Germline V gene data show CDR1 as MNHNS and CDR2 as SASEGT. The V gene lost 2 bases and the J gene lost 1 base, with 2 bases spanning the gap. This CDR3 is 12 amino acids long. The CDR3 protein is CASSERNTEAFF. The CDR3 nucleotides read TGTGCCAGCAGTGAAAGGAACACTGAAGCTTTCTTT.